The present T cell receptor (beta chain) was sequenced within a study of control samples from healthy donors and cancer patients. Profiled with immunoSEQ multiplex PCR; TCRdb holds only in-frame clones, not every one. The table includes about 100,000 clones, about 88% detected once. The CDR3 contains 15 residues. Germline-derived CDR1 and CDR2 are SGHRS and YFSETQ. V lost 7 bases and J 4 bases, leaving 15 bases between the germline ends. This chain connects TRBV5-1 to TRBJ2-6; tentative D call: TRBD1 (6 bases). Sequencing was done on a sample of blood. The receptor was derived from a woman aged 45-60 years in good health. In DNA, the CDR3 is TGCGCCAGCTCGACAGGAGCTCTAGGGGCCAACGTCCTGACTTTC. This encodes CASSTGALGANVLTF.